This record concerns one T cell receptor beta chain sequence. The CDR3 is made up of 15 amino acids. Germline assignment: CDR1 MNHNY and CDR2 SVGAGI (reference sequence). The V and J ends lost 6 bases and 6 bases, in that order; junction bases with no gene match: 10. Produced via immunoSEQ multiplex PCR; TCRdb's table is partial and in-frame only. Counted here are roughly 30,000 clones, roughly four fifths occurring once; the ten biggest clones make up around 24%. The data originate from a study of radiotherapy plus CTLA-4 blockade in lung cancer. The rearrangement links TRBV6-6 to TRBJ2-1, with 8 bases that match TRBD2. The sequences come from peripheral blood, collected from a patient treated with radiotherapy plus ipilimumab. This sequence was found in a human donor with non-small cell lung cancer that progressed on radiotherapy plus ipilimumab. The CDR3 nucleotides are TGTGCCAGCAGCGGTCGGGGGGGGCAAGGCAATGAGCAGTTCTTC. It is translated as CASSGRGGQGNEQFF.